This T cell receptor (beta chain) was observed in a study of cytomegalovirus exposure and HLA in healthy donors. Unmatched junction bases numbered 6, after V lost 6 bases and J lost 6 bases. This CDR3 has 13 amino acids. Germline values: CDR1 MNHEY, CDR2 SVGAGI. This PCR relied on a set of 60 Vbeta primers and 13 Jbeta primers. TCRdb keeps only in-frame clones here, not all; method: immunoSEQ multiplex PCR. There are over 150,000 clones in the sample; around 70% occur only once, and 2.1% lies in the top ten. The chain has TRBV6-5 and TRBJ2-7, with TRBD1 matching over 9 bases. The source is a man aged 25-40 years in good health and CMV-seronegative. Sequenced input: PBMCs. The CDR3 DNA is TGTGCCAGCAGCGGACAGGGGAGGAGCGAGCAGTACTTC. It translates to CASSGQGRSEQYF.